A selection of T cell receptor beta chains follows, all from one sample in a study of T cells after yellow fever vaccination. In TCRdb, the 5' RACE reads were re-called with MiXCR into one record per CDR3 protein. The table lists 200,000 to 300,000 distinct CDR3 sequences, 6.9% of them singletons. The sample was CD4+ T cells sorted from PBMCs, taken 15 days after the yellow fever booster vaccination. The receptors derive from a young man who received the YFV17D yellow fever vaccine. Each CDR3 is given with its conserved first and last residue.

V: TRBV20-1
J: TRBJ2-1
CDR3: CSARVLAGVSEFF

V: TRBV7-9
J: TRBJ2-7
CDR3: CASSQVLSTSGVYEQYF

V: TRBV7-2
J: TRBJ2-1
CDR3: CASSPRPRGGSEQFF

V: TRBV6-1
J: TRBJ2-1
CDR3: CASSIDRGRYNEQFF

V: TRBV10-3
J: TRBJ2-7
CDR3: CAISEGSYEQYF

V: TRBV20-1
J: TRBJ1-5
CDR3: CSAGKGQDQPQHF

V: TRBV18
J: TRBJ2-1
CDR3: CASSTTADNEQFF

V: TRBV12-3/TRBV12-4
J: TRBJ2-7
CDR3: CASSPQGYEQYF

V: TRBV7-2
J: TRBJ2-5
CDR3: CASSLGTKETQYF

V: TRBV20-1
J: TRBJ2-1
CDR3: CSASRNEQFF

V: TRBV7-9
J: TRBJ1-4
CDR3: CASSQDLSTNEKLFF

V: TRBV11-1
J: TRBJ2-7
CDR3: CASSLEPVTQGFSYEQYF

V: TRBV7-8
J: TRBJ2-1
CDR3: CASSLQYEQFF

V: TRBV7-2
J: TRBJ2-6
CDR3: CASSSGQSGANVLTF

V: TRBV12-3/TRBV12-4
J: TRBJ1-2
CDR3: CASSFSEGTGYTF

V: TRBV6-5
J: TRBJ2-1
CDR3: CASSYQLSGTYNEQFF

V: TRBV28
J: TRBJ2-7
CDR3: CASSPGRKGEQYF

V: TRBV18
J: TRBJ2-3
CDR3: CASSLHAEPTDTQYF

V: TRBV20-1
J: TRBJ2-7
CDR3: CSGWLAGQEQYF

V: TRBV6-2/TRBV6-3
J: TRBJ2-7
CDR3: CASSPRASGLIYEQYF

V: TRBV5-6
J: TRBJ2-6
CDR3: CASSMGQGANVLTF

V: TRBV7-3
J: TRBJ2-2
CDR3: CASSLRAGPKLGTGELFF

V: TRBV20-1
J: TRBJ2-5
CDR3: CSATLAGGETQYF

V: TRBV6-4
J: TRBJ2-1
CDR3: CASRRLAGVRNEQFF

V: TRBV21-1
J: TRBJ2-5
CDR3: CASSPYSGSTETQYF

V: TRBV5-1
J: TRBJ2-5
CDR3: CASSPLSAGKSETQYF

V: TRBV7-8
J: TRBJ2-1
CDR3: CASSLESSGLSYEQFF

V: TRBV12-3/TRBV12-4
J: TRBJ2-1
CDR3: CASSVSGRPYNEQFF

V: TRBV7-6
J: TRBJ2-7
CDR3: CASSLASLGTGSYEQYF

V: TRBV30
J: TRBJ1-2
CDR3: CAWSVPDRYYGYTF

V: TRBV7-8
J: TRBJ2-3
CDR3: CASSPGLAEPTDTQYF

V: TRBV6-2/TRBV6-3
J: TRBJ2-7
CDR3: CASSYRSYEQYF

V: TRBV11-2
J: TRBJ2-7
CDR3: CASSSRTEIYEQYF

V: TRBV7-8
J: TRBJ2-5
CDR3: CASSLVSGETQYF

V: TRBV29-1
J: TRBJ2-3
CDR3: CSAPRGTDTQYF

V: TRBV28
J: TRBJ2-2
CDR3: CASSPQLAGFAGELFF

V: TRBV6-1
J: TRBJ2-6
CDR3: CASTRRNGANVLTF

V: TRBV7-2
J: TRBJ2-4
CDR3: CASSETRQIAKNIQYF

V: TRBV29-1
J: TRBJ2-1
CDR3: CSVEAQLADYNEQFF

V: TRBV7-2
J: TRBJ2-7
CDR3: CASSVRVEQYF

V: TRBV7-6
J: TRBJ2-3
CDR3: CASSSLRLAIDTQYF

V: TRBV9
J: TRBJ2-2
CDR3: CASKPSVNTGELFF

V: TRBV7-9
J: TRBJ2-7
CDR3: CASSPKPGLENYEQYF

V: TRBV7-2
J: TRBJ2-1
CDR3: CASSRHDTMFQFF

V: TRBV7-2
J: TRBJ2-7
CDR3: CASSRAGFGEQYF

V: TRBV15
J: TRBJ2-1
CDR3: CATSRGAGNYYNEQFF

V: TRBV11-2
J: TRBJ2-7
CDR3: CASSLSSGRLAVSYEQYF

V: TRBV25-1
J: TRBJ2-2
CDR3: CASSASIDSLNTGELFF

V: TRBV27
J: TRBJ2-4
CDR3: CASSSVSAGRSKNIQYF

V: TRBV12-3/TRBV12-4
J: TRBJ2-5
CDR3: CASSFPSGRIQETQYF

V: TRBV10-3
J: TRBJ2-3
CDR3: CAISSSGSTDTQYF

V: TRBV18
J: TRBJ1-2
CDR3: CASSPGPSIGYTF

V: TRBV10-3
J: TRBJ2-3
CDR3: CAISDHSTDTQYF

V: TRBV5-1
J: TRBJ2-6
CDR3: CASSRRQDSGANVLTF

V: TRBV29-1
J: TRBJ1-2
CDR3: CSVEDRGRNYGYTF